This T cell receptor (beta chain) was observed in a study of T-cell memory formation after mild COVID-19. Study at large: Across donors, TCR clusters were largely donor specific.

One entry per CDR3 protein results from TCRdb running MiXCR on the 5' RACE reads. The sample carries approximately 290,000 distinct CDR3 sequences, roughly 15% recorded once. In its sample, this clonotype was seen a few times. The TCR originated in a man between 18 and 29 years old who had mild COVID-19 (a few samples of this study predate the infection). Cell type and time point are not known. The sequencing input was PBMCs or a T cell subset sorted from them (not recorded which).

The CDR3 DNA follows: TGCAGCGTTGTCCGAGCGGGGGGCTACAATGAGCAGTTCTTC. Translation: CSVVRAGGYNEQFF. J is TRBJ2-1 and V is TRBV29-1; 9 positions agree with TRBD2. Germline values: CDR1 SQVTM, CDR2 ANQGSEA. With V trimmed by 4 bases and J by 3 bases, 4 bases remained unmatched. The CDR3 is 14 residues long.